This T cell receptor beta chain was profiled in a study of T cells in Graves' hyperthyroidism and ophthalmopathy. Study-level information: At the time of initial diagnosis and before any treatment, peripheral blood was collected. Whole-study results and caveats: Peripheral blood also featured most of the thyroid clonotypes expanded above 0.001.

Germline CDR1 SGHRS, CDR2 YFSETQ. V dropped 4 bases and J dropped 1 base, with 14 bases sitting between them. The CDR3 length is 16 residues. TCR beta CDR3 regions were amplified from RNA. RT-PCR in the first round (using the HTBI primer set) targeted the TCR CDR3. TCRdb used MiXCR to reprocess the multiplex PCR reads, holding one entry per CDR3 protein. The sample consists of 400,000 to 550,000 distinct CDR3 sequences, around 22% of them appearing once. Exclusion of a patient resulted from uncontrolled infection, other autoimmune disease, pregnancy or lactation. This clonotype was observed a handful of times. The antigen remains undetermined.

V usage is TRBV5-1 and J usage is TRBJ2-2; D gene uncertain. The sequence was collected from a woman between 25 and 40 years old with Graves' ophthalmopathy. Sequenced material: blood. As DNA, the CDR3 is TGCGCCAGCAGCCCCCTTTTGAGTTGGAACACCGGGGAGCTGTTTTTT. Translation: CASSPLLSWNTGELFF.